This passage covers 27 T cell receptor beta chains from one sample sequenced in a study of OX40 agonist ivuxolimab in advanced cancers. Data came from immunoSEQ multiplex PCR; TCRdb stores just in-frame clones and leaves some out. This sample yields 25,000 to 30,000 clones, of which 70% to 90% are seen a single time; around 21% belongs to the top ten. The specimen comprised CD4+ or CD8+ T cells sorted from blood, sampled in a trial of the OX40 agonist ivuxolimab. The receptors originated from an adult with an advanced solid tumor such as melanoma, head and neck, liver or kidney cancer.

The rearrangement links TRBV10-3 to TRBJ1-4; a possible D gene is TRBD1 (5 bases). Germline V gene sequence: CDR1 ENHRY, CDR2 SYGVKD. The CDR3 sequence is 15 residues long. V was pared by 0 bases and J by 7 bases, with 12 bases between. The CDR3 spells CAISESMGGPEKLFF. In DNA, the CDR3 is TGTGCCATCAGTGAGTCCATGGGGGGACCTGAAAAACTGTTTTTT.

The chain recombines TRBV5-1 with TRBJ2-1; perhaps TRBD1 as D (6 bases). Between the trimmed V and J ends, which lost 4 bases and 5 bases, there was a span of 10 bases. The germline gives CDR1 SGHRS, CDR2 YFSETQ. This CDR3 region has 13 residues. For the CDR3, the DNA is TGCGCCAGCAGCGGACAGAACCACAATGAGCAGTTCTTC. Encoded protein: CASSGQNHNEQFF.

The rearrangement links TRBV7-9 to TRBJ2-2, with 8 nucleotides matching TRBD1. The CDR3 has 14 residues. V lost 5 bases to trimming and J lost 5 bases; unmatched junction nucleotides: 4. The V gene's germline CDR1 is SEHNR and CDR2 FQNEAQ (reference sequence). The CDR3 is CASSQTGETGELFF. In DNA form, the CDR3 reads TGTGCCAGCAGCCAGACAGGGGAAACCGGGGAGCTGTTTTTT.

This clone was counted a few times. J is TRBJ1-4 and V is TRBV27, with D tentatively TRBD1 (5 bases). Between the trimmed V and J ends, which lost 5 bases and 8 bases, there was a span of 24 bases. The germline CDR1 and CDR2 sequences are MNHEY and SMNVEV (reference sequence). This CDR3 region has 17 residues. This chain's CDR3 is CASSGLSWGGASEKLFF. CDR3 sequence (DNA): TGTGCCAGCAGTGGCTTATCTTGGGGGGGAGCGAGCGAAAAACTGTTTTTT.

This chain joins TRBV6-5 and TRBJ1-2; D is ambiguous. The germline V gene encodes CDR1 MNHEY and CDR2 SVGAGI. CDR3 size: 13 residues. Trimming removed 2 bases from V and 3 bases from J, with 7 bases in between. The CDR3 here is CASSYGNHYGYTF. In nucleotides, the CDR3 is TGTGCCAGCAGTTACGGGAACCACTATGGCTACACCTTC.

The CDR3 sequence: CASSEDRVWEGLFF. CDR3 sequence (DNA): TGTGCCAGCAGTGAGGACAGGGTATGGGAAGGACTGTTTTTT. The chain employs TRBV28 and TRBJ1-4; 8 bases fit TRBD1. Germline trimming cut 5 bases from V and 13 bases from J; bases unmatched to any gene: 12. Germline-derived CDR1 and CDR2 are MDHEN and SYDVKM. The CDR3 has 14 amino acids.

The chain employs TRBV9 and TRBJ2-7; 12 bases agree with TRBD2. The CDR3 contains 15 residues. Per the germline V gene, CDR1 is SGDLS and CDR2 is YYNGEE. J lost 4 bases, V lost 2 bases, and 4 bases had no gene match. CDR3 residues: CASSVGTSGGYEQYF. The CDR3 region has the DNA TGTGCCAGCAGCGTTGGAACTAGCGGGGGGTACGAGCAGTACTTC.

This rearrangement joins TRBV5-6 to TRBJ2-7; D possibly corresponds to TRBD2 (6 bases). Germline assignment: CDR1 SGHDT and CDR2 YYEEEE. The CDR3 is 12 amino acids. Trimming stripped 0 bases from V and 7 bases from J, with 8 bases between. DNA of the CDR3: TGTGCCAGCAGCTTGGTTGCGGGGGAGCAGTACTTC. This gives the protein CASSLVAGEQYF.

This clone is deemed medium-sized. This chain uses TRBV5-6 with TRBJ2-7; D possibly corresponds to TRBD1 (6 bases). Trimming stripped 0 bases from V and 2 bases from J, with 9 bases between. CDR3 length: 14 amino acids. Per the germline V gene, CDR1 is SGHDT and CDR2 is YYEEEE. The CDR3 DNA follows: TGTGCCAGCAGCTTGGCAGGGACAACCTACGAGCAGTACTTC. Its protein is CASSLAGTTYEQYF.

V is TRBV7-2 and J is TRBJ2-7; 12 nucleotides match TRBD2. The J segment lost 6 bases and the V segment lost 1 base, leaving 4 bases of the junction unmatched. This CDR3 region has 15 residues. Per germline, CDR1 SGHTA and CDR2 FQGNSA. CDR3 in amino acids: CASSLVLAGGGEQYF. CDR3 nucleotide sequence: TGTGCCAGCAGCTTAGTCCTAGCGGGAGGGGGCGAGCAGTACTTC.

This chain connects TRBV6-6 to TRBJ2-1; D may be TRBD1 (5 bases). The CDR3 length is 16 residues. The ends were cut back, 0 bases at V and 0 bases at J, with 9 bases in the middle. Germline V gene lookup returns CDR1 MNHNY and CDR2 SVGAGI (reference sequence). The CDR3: CASSYSTGRSYNEQFF. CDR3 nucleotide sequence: TGTGCCAGCAGTTACTCTACAGGACGCTCCTACAATGAGCAGTTCTTC.

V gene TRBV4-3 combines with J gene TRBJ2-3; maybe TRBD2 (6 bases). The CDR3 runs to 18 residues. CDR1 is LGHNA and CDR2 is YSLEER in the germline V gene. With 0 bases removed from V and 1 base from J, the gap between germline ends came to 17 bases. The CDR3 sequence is CASSQDKAGSLGTDTQYF. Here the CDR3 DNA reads TGCGCCAGCAGCCAAGATAAGGCGGGGTCCTTAGGCACAGATACGCAGTATTTT.

CDR3 DNA sequence: TGTGCCAGTAGTATCCACGGACTAGGGGACTCCTACGAGCAGTACTTC. This encodes CASSIHGLGDSYEQYF. This chain links TRBV19 with TRBJ2-7, with TRBD2 matching 7 bases. V shed 3 bases, J shed 0 bases, and the junction held 8 bases outside the gene matches. CDR1 is LNHDA, CDR2 SQIVND, per germline (reference sequence). The CDR3 consists of 16 residues. The full variable domain, its missing parts supplied by reference TRBV19 and TRBJ2-7, is DGGITQSPKYLFRKEGQNVTLSCEQNLNHDAMYWYRQDPGQGLRLIYYSQIVNDFQKGDIAEGYSVSREKKESFPLTVTSAQKNPTAFYLCASSIHGLGDSYEQYFGPGTRLTVT.

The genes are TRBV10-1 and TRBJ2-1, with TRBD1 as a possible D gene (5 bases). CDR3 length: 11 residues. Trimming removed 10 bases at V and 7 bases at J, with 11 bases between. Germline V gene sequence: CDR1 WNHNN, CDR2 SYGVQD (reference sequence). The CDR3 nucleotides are TGCGCCAATAAGACAGCGAATGAGCAGTTCTTC. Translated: CANKTANEQFF.

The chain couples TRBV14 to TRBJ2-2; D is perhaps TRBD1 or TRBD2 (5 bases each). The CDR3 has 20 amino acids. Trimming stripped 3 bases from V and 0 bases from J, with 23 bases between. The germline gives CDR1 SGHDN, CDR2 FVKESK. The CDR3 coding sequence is TGTGCCAGCAGCCAGTACTTTATCGACCCGGGACGAACGAACACCGGGGAGCTGTTTTTT. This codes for CASSQYFIDPGRTNTGELFF. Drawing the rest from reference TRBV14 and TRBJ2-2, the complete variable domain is EAGVTQFPSHSVIEKGQTVTLRCDPISGHDNLYWYRRVMGKEIKFLLHFVKESKQDESGMPNNRFLAERTGGTYSTLKVQPAELEDSGVYFCASSQYFIDPGRTNTGELFFGEGSRLTVL.

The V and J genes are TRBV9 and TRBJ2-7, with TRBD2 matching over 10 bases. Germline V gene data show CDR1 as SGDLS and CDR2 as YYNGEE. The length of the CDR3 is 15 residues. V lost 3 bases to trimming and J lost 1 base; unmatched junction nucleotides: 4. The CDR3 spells CASSGPSGGSYEQYF. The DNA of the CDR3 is TGTGCCAGCAGCGGACCTAGCGGGGGTTCCTACGAGCAGTACTTC.

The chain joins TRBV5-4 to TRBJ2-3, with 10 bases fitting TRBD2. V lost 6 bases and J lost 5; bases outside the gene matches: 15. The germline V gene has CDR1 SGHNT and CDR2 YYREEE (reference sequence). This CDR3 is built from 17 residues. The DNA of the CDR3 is TGTGCCAGCACCTCCGGGAGCCTAGCGGGAGTAGGAGATACGCAGTATTTT. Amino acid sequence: CASTSGSLAGVGDTQYF.

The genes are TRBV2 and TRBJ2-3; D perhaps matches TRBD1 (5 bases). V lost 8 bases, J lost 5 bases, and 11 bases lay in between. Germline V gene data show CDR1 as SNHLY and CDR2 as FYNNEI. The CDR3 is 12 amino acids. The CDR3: CASSGAIDTQYF. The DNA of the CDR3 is TGTGCCAGCTCTGGGGCCATAGATACGCAGTATTTT.

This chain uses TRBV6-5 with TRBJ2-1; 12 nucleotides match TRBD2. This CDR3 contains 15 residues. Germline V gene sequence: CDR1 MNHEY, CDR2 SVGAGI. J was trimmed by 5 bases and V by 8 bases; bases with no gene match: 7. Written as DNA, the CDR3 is TGTGCCAGCCAGGAGACTAGCGGGGGCCACAATGAGCAGTTCTTC. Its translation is CASQETSGGHNEQFF.

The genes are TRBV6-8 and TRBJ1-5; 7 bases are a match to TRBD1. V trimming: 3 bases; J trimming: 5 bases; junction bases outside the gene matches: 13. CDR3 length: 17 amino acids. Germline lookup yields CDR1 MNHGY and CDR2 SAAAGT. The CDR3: CASSYHIGQELDQPQHF. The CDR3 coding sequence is TGTGCCAGCAGTTATCACATAGGACAGGAGTTAGATCAGCCCCAGCATTTT.

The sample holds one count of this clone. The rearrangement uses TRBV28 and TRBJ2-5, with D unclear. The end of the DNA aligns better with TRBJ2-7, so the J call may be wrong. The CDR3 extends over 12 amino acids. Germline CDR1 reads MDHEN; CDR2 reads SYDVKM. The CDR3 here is CASRSSSYEQYF. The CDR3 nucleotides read TGTGCCAGCAGATCAAGCTCCTACGAGCAGTACTTC.

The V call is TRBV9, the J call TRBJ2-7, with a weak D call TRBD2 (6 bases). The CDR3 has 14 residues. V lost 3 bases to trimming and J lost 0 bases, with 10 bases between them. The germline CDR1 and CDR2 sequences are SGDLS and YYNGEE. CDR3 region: CASSEDGGSYEQYF. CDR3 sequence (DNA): TGTGCCAGCAGCGAGGACGGGGGCTCCTACGAGCAGTACTTC. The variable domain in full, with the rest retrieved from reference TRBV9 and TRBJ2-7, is DSGVTQTPKHLITATGQRVTLRCSPRSGDLSVYWYQQSLDQGLQFLIQYYNGEERAKGNILERFSAQQFPDLHSELNLSSLELGDSALYFCASSEDGGSYEQYFGPGTRLTVT.

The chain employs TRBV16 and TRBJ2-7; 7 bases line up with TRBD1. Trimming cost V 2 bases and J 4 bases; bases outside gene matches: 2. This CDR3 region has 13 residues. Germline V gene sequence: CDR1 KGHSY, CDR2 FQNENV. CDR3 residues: CASSQGTAYEQYF. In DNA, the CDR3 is TGTGCCAGCAGCCAAGGGACAGCTTACGAGCAGTACTTC.

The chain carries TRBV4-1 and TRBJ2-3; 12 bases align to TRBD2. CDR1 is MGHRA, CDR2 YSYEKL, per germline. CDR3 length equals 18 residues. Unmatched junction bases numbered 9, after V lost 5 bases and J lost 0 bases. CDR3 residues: CASSDRSGTSGSTDTQYF. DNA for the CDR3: TGCGCCAGCAGCGACCGCTCCGGGACTAGCGGGAGCACAGATACGCAGTATTTT.

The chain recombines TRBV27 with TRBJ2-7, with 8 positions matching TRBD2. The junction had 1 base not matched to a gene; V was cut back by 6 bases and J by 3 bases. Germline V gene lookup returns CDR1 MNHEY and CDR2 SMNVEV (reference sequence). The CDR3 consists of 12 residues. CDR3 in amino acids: CASRGLDYEQYF. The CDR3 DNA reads TGTGCCAGCAGGGGACTAGACTACGAGCAGTACTTC.

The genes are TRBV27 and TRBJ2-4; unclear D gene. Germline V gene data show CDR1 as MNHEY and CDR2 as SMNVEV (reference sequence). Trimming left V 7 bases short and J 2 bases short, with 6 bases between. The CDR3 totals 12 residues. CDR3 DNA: TGTGCCAGCACCTCCTCCAAAAACATTCAGTACTTC. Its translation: CASTSSKNIQYF.

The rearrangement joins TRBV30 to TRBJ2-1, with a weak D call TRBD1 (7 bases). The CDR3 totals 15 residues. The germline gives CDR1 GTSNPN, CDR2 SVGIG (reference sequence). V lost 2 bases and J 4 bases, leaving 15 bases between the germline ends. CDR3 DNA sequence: TGTGCCTGGAGTACGGAGGGGGCGAGGTACAATGAGCAGTTCTTC. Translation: CAWSTEGARYNEQFF. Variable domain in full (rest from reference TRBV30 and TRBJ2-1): SQTIHQWPATLVQPVGSPLSLECTVEGTSNPNLYWYRQAAGRGLQLLFYSVGIGQISSEVPQNLSASRPQDRQFILSSKKLLLSDSGFYLCAWSTEGARYNEQFFGPGTRLTVL.